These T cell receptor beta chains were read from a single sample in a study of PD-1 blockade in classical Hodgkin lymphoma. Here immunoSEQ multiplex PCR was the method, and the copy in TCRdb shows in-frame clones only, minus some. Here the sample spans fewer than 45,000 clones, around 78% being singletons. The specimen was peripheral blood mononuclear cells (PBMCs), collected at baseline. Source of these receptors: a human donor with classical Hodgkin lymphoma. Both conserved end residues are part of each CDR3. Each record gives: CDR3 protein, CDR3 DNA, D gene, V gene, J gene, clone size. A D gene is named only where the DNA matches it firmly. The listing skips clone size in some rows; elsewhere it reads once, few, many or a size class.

CASSQYRGPSGSQYF	TGTGCCAGCAGCCAGTACAGGGGACCCTCGGGTTCGCAGTACTTC	TRBD1	TRBV14	TRBJ2-7	few
CASSASWVANYGYTF	TGTGCCAGCAGTGCGTCGTGGGTAGCTAACTATGGCTACACCTTC	NA	TRBV25-1	TRBJ1-2	NA
CAISEKGGPLSNGYTF	TGTGCCATCAGTGAGAAGGGGGGGCCACTGAGTAATGGCTACACCTTC	NA	TRBV10-3	TRBJ1-2	NA
CASSSVTGHSYEQYF	TGTGCCAGCAGCTCCGTGACAGGCCACTCCTACGAGCAGTACTTC	NA	TRBV7-9	TRBJ2-7	NA
CASSQDPGLAGTYNEQFF	TGCGCCAGCAGCCAAGACCCGGGACTAGCGGGGACTTACAATGAGCAGTTCTTC	TRBD2	TRBV4-3	TRBJ2-1	few
CASSQGDGRGGYYNEQFF	TGTGCCAGCAGCCAAGGGGACGGGAGGGGTGGTTATTACAATGAGCAGTTCTTC	TRBD2	TRBV14	TRBJ2-1	NA
CASSLGLAGGRKTQYF	TGTGCCAGCAGTTTAGGACTAGCGGGAGGGCGAAAGACCCAGTACTTC	TRBD2	TRBV27	TRBJ2-5	NA
CASSQGATGVYEQYF	TGCGCCAGCAGCCAAGGGGCGACAGGGGTCTACGAGCAGTACTTC	TRBD1	TRBV4-3	TRBJ2-7	NA
CASSPRGGSNQPQHF	TGTGCCAGCAGCCCTAGGGGTGGAAGCAATCAGCCCCAGCATTTT	NA	TRBV7-2	TRBJ1-5	NA
CASSFYAGGDNEQFF	TGTGCCAGCAGCTTTTACGCGGGAGGGGACAATGAGCAGTTCTTC	TRBD2	TRBV7-2	TRBJ2-1	NA
CASSPRDIQAFF	TGTGCCAGCAGTCCCCGGGACATCCAAGCTTTCTTT	NA	TRBV6-6	TRBJ1-1	NA
CASSLVGLKETQYF	TGCGCCAGCAGCTTGGTAGGATTAAAAGAGACCCAGTACTTC	NA	TRBV5-1	TRBJ2-5	NA
CASSLDRISYEQYF	TGTGCCAGCAGCTTGGACAGGATCTCCTACGAGCAGTACTTC	TRBD1	TRBV11-2	TRBJ2-7	NA
CASSLLRVGNTEAFF	TGTGCCAGCAGTTTACTCCGAGTGGGGAACACTGAAGCTTTCTTT	NA	TRBV28	TRBJ1-1	NA
CASSLAQGEGLYGYTF	TGTGCCAGCAGCTTAGCTCAGGGTGAGGGCCTTTATGGCTACACCTTC	NA	TRBV7-9	TRBJ1-2	NA
CASRRIMNQPQHF	TGTGCCAGTAGGCGGATTATGAATCAGCCCCAGCATTTT	NA	TRBV19	TRBJ1-5	few
CASSFYRGSGNTIYF	TGTGCCAGCAGTTTCTACAGGGGATCTGGAAACACCATATATTTT	TRBD1	TRBV28	TRBJ1-3	NA
CASTLWGGPYNEQFF	TGTGCCAGCACCCTTTGGGGGGGCCCCTACAATGAGCAGTTCTTC	NA	TRBV27	TRBJ2-1	NA
CASSPSQGLLSYEQYF	TGTGCCAGCAGTCCCTCACAGGGGCTCCTCTCCTACGAGCAGTACTTC	TRBD1	TRBV27	TRBJ2-7	NA
CASSLAGDGNEQFF	TGTGCCAGCTCCTTAGCGGGAGACGGCAATGAGCAGTTCTTC	TRBD2	TRBV25-1	TRBJ2-1	many
CASSPRGGADTQYF	TGTGCCAGCAGCCCCAGAGGGGGCGCAGATACGCAGTATTTT	TRBD1	TRBV7-3	TRBJ2-3	NA
CASHPLGNYGYTF	TGTGCCAGCCACCCATTGGGGAACTATGGCTACACCTTC	NA	TRBV6-1	TRBJ1-2	few
CASSLGASRYEQYF	TGTGCCAGCAGCTTGGGTGCCTCTCGGTACGAGCAGTACTTC	NA	TRBV11-2	TRBJ2-7	NA
CASSMMGGTAYEKLFF	TGTGCCAGTAGTATGATGGGGGGGACAGCATATGAAAAACTGTTTTTT	TRBD1	TRBV19	TRBJ1-4	NA
CAWSFSDTKAFF	TGTGCCTGGAGCTTCTCGGACACCAAAGCTTTCTTT	NA	TRBV30	TRBJ1-1	NA
CASSITVVPLTDTQYF	TGTGCCAGTAGTATAACAGTGGTCCCTCTCACAGATACGCAGTATTTT	NA	TRBV19	TRBJ2-3	many
CASRKAPASYEQYF	TGTGCCAGCAGAAAGGCGCCTGCCTCCTACGAGCAGTACTTC	NA	TRBV6-1	TRBJ2-7	NA
CASSSNNQPQHF	TGTGCCAGCAGTTCCAACAATCAGCCCCAGCATTTT	NA	TRBV7-2	TRBJ1-5	few
CASSQLAGGQYEQYF	TGCGCCAGCAGCCAGTTAGCGGGAGGGCAGTACGAGCAGTACTTC	TRBD2	TRBV4-3	TRBJ2-7	NA
CASSPHTNSYNEQFF	TGTGCCAGCAGCCCGCACACGAACTCCTACAATGAGCAGTTCTTC	NA	TRBV9	TRBJ2-1	NA
CASSEVRGGYEQYF	TGTGCCAGCAGTGAAGTGAGGGGGGGATACGAGCAGTACTTC	NA	TRBV6-1	TRBJ2-7	NA
CASSLGTGRYEQYF	TGTGCCAGCAGCCTCGGGACGGGACGCTACGAGCAGTACTTC	NA	TRBV14	TRBJ2-7	NA
CASSLPPSQETQYF	TGTGCCAGCAGTTTACCCCCAAGCCAAGAGACCCAGTACTTC	NA	TRBV27	TRBJ2-5	NA
CASTPRGGGTSGKVGSSYEQYF	TGTGCCAGCACCCCCCGGGGGGGAGGGACTAGCGGGAAAGTTGGGAGCTCCTACGAGCAGTACTTC	TRBD2	TRBV28	TRBJ2-7	NA
CASSLFQRSTDTQYF	TGTGCCAGCAGCTTGTTCCAGCGGAGCACAGATACGCAGTATTTT	NA	TRBV5-6	TRBJ2-3	NA
CAISAGLHNEQFF	TGTGCCATCAGTGCTGGGCTCCACAATGAGCAGTTCTTC	NA	TRBV10-3	TRBJ2-1	once
CASSFRVSTEAFF	TGTGCCAGCAGTTTTAGGGTGAGCACTGAAGCTTTCTTT	NA	TRBV28	TRBJ1-1	NA
CASSSEAGGINEQFF	TGTGCCAGCAGCTCGGAAGCGGGAGGGATCAATGAGCAGTTCTTC	TRBD2	TRBV7-3	TRBJ2-1	NA
CASSHLGQETQYF	TGTGCCAGCAGCCACCTGGGGCAAGAGACCCAGTACTTC	NA	TRBV5-6	TRBJ2-5	NA
CAISDTPSMTGELFF	TGTGCCATCAGTGATACTCCGAGTATGACCGGGGAGCTGTTTTTT	NA	TRBV10-3	TRBJ2-2	few
CASSLAVGELFF	TGTGCCAGCAGCTTAGCGGTCGGGGAGCTGTTTTTT	NA	TRBV11-1	TRBJ2-2	few
CASSFGTGGSEQFF	TGTGCCAGCAGCTTCGGGACAGGGGGTAGTGAGCAGTTCTTC	TRBD1	TRBV11-2	TRBJ2-1	NA
CSVDPGVGAGELFF	TGCAGCGTTGACCCCGGGGTTGGTGCCGGGGAGCTGTTTTTT	NA	TRBV29-1	TRBJ2-2	NA
CASSQVGGSYNEQFF	TGTGCCAGCAGCCAAGTAGGAGGTTCCTACAATGAGCAGTTCTTC	NA	TRBV14	TRBJ2-1	NA